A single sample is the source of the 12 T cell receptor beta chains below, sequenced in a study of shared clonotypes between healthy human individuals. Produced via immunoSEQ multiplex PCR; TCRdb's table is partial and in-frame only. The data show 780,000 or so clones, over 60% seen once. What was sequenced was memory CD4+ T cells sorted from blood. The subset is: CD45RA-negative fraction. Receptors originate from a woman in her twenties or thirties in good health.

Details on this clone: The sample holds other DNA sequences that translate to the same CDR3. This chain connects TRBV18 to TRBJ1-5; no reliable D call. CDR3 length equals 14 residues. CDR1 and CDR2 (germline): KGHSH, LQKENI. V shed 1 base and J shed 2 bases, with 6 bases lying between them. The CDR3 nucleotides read TGTGCCAGCTCACCACGGCAGGGCAATCAGCCCCAGCATTTT. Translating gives CASSPRQGNQPQHF.

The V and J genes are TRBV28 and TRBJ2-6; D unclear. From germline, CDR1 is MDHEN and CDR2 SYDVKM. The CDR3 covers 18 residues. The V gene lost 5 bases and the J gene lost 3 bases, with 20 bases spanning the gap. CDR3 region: CASSVPGLSAGGANVLTF. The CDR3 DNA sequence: TGTGCCAGCAGTGTCCCCGGGTTAAGTGCTGGTGGGGCCAACGTCCTGACTTTC. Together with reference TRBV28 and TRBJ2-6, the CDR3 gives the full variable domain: DVKVTQSSRYLVKRTGEKVFLECVQDMDHENMFWYRQDPGLGLRLIYFSYDVKMKEKGDIPEGYSVSREKKERFSLILESASTNQTSMYLCASSVPGLSAGGANVLTFGAGSRLTVL.

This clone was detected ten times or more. For the CDR3, the DNA is TGTGCCAGCAGTGAACCGCCGCGGCGCGAGCAGTACTTC. It specifies CASSEPPRREQYF. This chain joins TRBV6-1 and TRBJ2-7, with D uncertain. CDR3 length: 13 residues. Trimming cost V 2 bases and J 6 bases, with 11 bases left between them. From germline, CDR1 is MNHNS and CDR2 SASEGT.

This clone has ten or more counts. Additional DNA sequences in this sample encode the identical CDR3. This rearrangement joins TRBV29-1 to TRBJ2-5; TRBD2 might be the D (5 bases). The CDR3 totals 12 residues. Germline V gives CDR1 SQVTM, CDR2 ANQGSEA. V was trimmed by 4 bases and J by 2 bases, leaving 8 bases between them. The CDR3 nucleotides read TGCAGCGTTGGAGGAGGACAAGAGACCCAGTACTTC. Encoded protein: CSVGGGQETQYF.

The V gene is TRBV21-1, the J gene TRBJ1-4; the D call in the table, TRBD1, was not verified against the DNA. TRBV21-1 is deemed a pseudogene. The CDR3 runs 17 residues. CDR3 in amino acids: CASSIWGTVLSNEKLFF. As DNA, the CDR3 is TGTGCCAGCAGCATCTGGGGGACAGTGCTGTCTAATGAAAAACTGTTTTTT.

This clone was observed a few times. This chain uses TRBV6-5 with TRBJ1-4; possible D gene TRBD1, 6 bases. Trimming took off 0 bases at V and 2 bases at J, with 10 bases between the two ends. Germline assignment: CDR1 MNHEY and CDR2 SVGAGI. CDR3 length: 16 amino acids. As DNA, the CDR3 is TGTGCCAGCAGTTACTCGCAGGGGACGACTAATGAAAAACTGTTTTTT. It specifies CASSYSQGTTNEKLFF.

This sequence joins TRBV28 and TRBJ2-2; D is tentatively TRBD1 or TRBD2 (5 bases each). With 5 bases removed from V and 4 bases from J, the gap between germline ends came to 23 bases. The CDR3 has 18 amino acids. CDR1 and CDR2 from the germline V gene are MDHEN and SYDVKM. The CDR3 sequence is CASSLRRDGVSGTGELFF. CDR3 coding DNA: TGTGCCAGCAGTCTCCGCCGGGACGGGGTTTCGGGCACCGGGGAGCTGTTTTTT.

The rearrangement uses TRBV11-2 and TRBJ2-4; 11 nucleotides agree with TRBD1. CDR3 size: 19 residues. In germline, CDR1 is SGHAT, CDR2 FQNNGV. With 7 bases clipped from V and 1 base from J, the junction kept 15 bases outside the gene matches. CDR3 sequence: CASTLHPGTGGLAKNIQYF. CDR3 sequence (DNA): TGTGCCAGCACCCTTCATCCCGGGACAGGGGGGCTTGCCAAAAACATTCAGTACTTC.

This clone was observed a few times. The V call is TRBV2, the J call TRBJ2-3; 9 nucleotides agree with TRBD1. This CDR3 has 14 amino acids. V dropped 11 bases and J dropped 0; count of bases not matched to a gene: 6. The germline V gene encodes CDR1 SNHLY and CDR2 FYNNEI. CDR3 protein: CAGTGKTSTDTQYF. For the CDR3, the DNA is TGTGCCGGGACAGGGAAAACTAGCACAGATACGCAGTATTTT.

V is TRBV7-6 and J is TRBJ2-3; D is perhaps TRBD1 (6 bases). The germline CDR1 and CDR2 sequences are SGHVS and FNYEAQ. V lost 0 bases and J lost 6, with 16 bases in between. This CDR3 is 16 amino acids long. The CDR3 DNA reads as TGTGCCAGCAGCTTAGCAGGGGGATCTATTTCGGATACGCAGTATTTT. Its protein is CASSLAGGSISDTQYF.

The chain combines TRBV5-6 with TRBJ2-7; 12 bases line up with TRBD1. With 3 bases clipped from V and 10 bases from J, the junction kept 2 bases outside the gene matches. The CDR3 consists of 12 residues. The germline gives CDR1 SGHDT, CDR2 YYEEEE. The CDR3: CASSSGQGAQYF. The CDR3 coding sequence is TGTGCCAGCAGCTCGGGACAGGGGGCTCAGTACTTC.

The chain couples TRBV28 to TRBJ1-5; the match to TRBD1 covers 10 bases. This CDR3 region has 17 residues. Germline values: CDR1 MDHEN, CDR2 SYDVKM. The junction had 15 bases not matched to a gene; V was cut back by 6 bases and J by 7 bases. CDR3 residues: CASSRRYTGTGVQPQHF. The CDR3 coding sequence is TGTGCCAGCAGCAGAAGATACACAGGGACAGGGGTACAGCCCCAGCATTTT.